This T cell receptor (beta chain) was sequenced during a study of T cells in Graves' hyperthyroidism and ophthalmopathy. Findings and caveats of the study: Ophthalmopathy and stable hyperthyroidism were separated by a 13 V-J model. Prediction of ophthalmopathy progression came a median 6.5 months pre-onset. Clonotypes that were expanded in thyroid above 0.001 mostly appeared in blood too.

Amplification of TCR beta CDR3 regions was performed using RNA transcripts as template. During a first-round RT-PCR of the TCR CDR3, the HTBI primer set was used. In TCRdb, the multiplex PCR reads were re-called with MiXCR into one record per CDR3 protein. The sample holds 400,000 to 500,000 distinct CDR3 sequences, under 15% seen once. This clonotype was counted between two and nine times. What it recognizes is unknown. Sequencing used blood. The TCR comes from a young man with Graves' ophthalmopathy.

The CDR3 DNA follows: TGTGCCAGCAGCGGACCGGGACATCAAGAGACCCAGTACTTC. Amino acids: CASSGPGHQETQYF. The chain recombines TRBV11-2 with TRBJ2-5, with D perhaps TRBD1 (6 bases). This CDR3 has 14 residues. Germline V CDR1 and CDR2: SGHAT, FQNNGV. Trimming took off 5 bases at V and 2 bases at J, with 12 bases between the two ends.